The present TCR beta chain was sequenced within a study of neurological immune-mediated disorders. As for the cDNA, it was generated by 5'RACE with 10-nucleotide random UMIs. Every sequencing run produced over 200 million TCR-beta sequences, and the sequences from any one run covered 15-18 subjects. Via MiXCR, TCRdb re-called the 5' RACE reads, giving one row per CDR3 protein. The table records approximately 87,000 distinct CDR3 sequences, around 14% of them present only once. V shed 1 base and J shed 9 bases, with 11 bases lying between them. The CDR3 runs 13 residues. From germline, CDR1 is SGHRS and CDR2 YFSETQ. PBMCs stored at -80 C, numbering 2 million, were the origin of the unsorted libraries. This clonotype was detected ten times or more.

The chain couples TRBV5-1 to TRBJ2-1; D tentatively reads TRBD1 or TRBD2 (7 bases each). This sequence originates from a woman aged 45-65 years in good health. Sequencing was carried out using PBMCs. CDR3 protein: CASSLTGEGEQFF. CDR3 sequence (DNA): TGCGCCAGCAGCTTGACAGGGGAGGGTGAGCAGTTCTTC.